This TCR beta chain was observed in a study of T cells in Graves' hyperthyroidism and ophthalmopathy (dated by TCRdb to the late 2010s). Describing the broader study: Peripheral blood samples were taken at initial diagnosis, before any treatment was given. After blood sampling, hyperthyroidism patients were treated with methimazole at a starting dose of 30 mg daily, and ophthalmopathy patients were treated with high-dose intravenous methylprednisolone. To identify TCR V-J signatures that set the groups apart, the researchers used a discovery cohort of roughly 100 patients, made up of 40 to 45 with Graves' ophthalmopathy and some 56 with stable Graves' hyperthyroidism. TCR Vbeta CDR3 sequencing of 130 to 150 peripheral blood samples (over 40 ophthalmopathy, roughly 74 hyperthyroidism and around 17 progressor patients) is reported in the paper. Prospective prediction of ophthalmopathy was tested in an independent validation cohort consisting of some 20 hyperthyroidism patients and some 17 patients who later progressed to ophthalmopathy. Thyroid tissue and blood T-cell repertoires from six Graves' hyperthyroidism patients were also compared in the study. The approximately 98 discovery patients were randomly divided into training and test sets at a 7:3 ratio.

The CDR3 starts with the cysteine, ends with the phenylalanine, and has 13 residues. CDR3 DNA is the only sequence kept; it has 39 bases, read in frame from the first base. From a lookup of the germline V gene (reference sequence), CDR1 and CDR2 are LNHDA and SQIVND. The trim is 0 bases for V and 6 bases for J, with a gap of 5 bases between the germline ends. A patient counted as having stable Graves' hyperthyroidism if no progression to ophthalmopathy occurred over 18 months of follow-up. Hyperthyroidism patients were newly diagnosed, with disease duration under 2 months, and aged 18 to 65 years. Patients with uncontrolled infections, other autoimmune diseases, pregnancy or lactation were excluded. Diagnoses were established on the basis of clinical symptoms, serum thyroxine and TRAb, thyroid ultrasound, and orbital computed tomography. PBMCs were isolated from roughly 10 ml of fresh peripheral blood by Ficoll-Paque density gradient centrifugation. Total RNA was extracted using Trizol reagent, and RNA quality was assessed on an Agilent 2100 Bioanalyzer.

This clonotype was observed at least ten times. Its binding antigen is unknown. No qualities accompany the bases; no much larger clone lies one base away. Points the paper makes about the study in general: No statistical method was used to fix the sample size in advance, and group allocation was not hidden from the investigators. In validation, the model predicted progression to ophthalmopathy a median of about 6.8 months before onset, with approximately 71% sensitivity and 72.22% specificity. Most expanded thyroid clonotypes (frequency above 0.001) were also found in blood, which suggests that blood repertoires may mirror thyroid immune responses. Ophthalmopathy was separated from stable hyperthyroidism by a 13 V-J signature model, with approximately 90% sensitivity and approximately 81% specificity obtained in cross-validation and 80%/75% obtained in testing.

Amplification of TCR beta CDR3 regions was carried out from RNA transcripts. The TCR CDR3 was subjected to a first round of RT-PCR using the HTBI primer set and the Qiagen OneStep RT-PCR kit. A second multiplex PCR round built the libraries, followed by size selection and purification. Libraries were sequenced paired-end with 100 bp reads on an Illumina HiSeq2000. Per the authors' processing: Raw data were processed with SOAPnuke, discarding reads with adapters, uncalled bases, mean Phred below 15, or no exact constant-primer or identifier match. High-quality paired reads were merged using COPE v1.2.5, and each unique nucleotide sequence was defined as a clonotype. MiTCR v1.1 was used to align the clonotypes against IMGT TRBV, TRBD and TRBJ reference segments. Only V-J combinations with frequency above 0.0001, covering 98% to 99.2% of repertoires, were analysed. A TCS score was defined as the ratio between F50 (clonal expansion) and ExV (chaos), using BLOSUM62-based TCRdist between CDR3 peptides within each V-J. Welch's t-statistics and random forest reduced just over 500 V-J features to around 14, which were used in a naive Bayes classifier (R e1071). TCRdb reran the public reads through fastp at Q25 and MiXCR, keeping productive beta chains. Rows with one shared CDR3 protein collapse into an entry with the most common genes and DNA. The authors' filters were not applied to this entry. The sample has 460,000 or so distinct CDR3 sequences on record, around an eighth of them singletons. The ten largest clones capture less than 20% of the sample.

This receptor was identified in a woman aged 18-29 years with Graves' hyperthyroidism. The sequenced sample consisted of blood. The chain is assembled from TRBV19 and TRBJ1-4; no D segment can be confidently identified. The CDR3 is CASSIEGDEKLFF. The nucleotides read TGTGCCAGTAGTATAGAAGGCGATGAAAAACTGTTTTTT.